Presented here are 17 T cell receptor beta chains from one specimen sequenced in a study of blood T cell repertoires in COVID-19. Method: immunoSEQ multiplex PCR; TCRdb's copy keeps in-frame clones and lacks some. The sample lists about 200,000 clones; 80% to 90% were seen once. Material: peripheral blood. The receptor set was obtained from a man in his fifties or sixties with acute or convalescent COVID-19.

This chain links TRBV5-8 with TRBJ2-7; 10 positions agree with TRBD2. CDR1 is SGHTS and CDR2 is YDEGEE in the germline V gene. The CDR3 is 14 amino acids. After removal of 5 bases from V and 2 bases from J, the junction contained 4 bases not matched to a gene. The CDR3 region has the DNA TGTGCCAGCAGTTACGGACTAGCGGCCTACGAGCAGTACTTC. It yields the protein CASSYGLAAYEQYF.

This clone was found once. This rearrangement joins TRBV4-2 to TRBJ1-1; 9 bases are a match to TRBD1. CDR3 size: 18 residues. Germline CDR1 and CDR2: LGHNA and YNFKEQ. V was clipped by 2 bases and J by 1 base; unmatched bases: 11. The CDR3 is CASSQQPGQGVGNTEAFF. DNA of the CDR3: TGTGCCAGCAGCCAACAACCGGGACAGGGCGTCGGGAACACTGAAGCTTTCTTT.

V usage is TRBV5-4 and J usage is TRBJ2-7, with a tentative D call TRBD2 (6 bases). V lost 7 bases and J lost 0, with 8 bases in between. This CDR3 has 12 amino acids. The germline CDR1 and CDR2 sequences are SGHNT and YYREEE (reference sequence). As DNA, the CDR3 is TGTGCCAGCGGGACTTCCTCCTACGAGCAGTACTTC. The encoded protein is CASGTSSYEQYF. Variable domain in full (rest from reference TRBV5-4 and TRBJ2-7): ETGVTQSPTHLIKTRGQQVTLRCSSQSGHNTVSWYQQALGQGPQFIFQYYREEENGRGNFPPRFSGLQFPNYSSELNVNALELDDSALYLCASGTSSYEQYFGPGTRLTVT.

The rearrangement joins TRBV7-8 to TRBJ1-5, with TRBD1 matching over 8 bases. The V segment lost 6 bases and the J segment 2 bases; nucleotides outside the gene matches: 9. The CDR3 sequence is 16 residues long. Looked up from germline, CDR1 is SGHVS and CDR2 is FQNEAQ. The CDR3 here is CASSLFPGQGNQPQHF. CDR3 DNA: TGTGCCAGCAGTTTATTCCCGGGACAGGGCAATCAGCCCCAGCATTTT.

The V and J genes are TRBV9 and TRBJ2-5; a possible D gene is TRBD2 (6 bases). V gave up 3 bases and J gave up 2 bases, with 17 bases separating them. The CDR3 loop spans 16 amino acids. Germline lookup yields CDR1 SGDLS and CDR2 YYNGEE. The CDR3 is CASSAYGGEFQETQYF. CDR3 DNA sequence: TGTGCCAGCAGCGCGTATGGAGGGGAGTTTCAAGAGACCCAGTACTTC.

This chain joins TRBV28 and TRBJ1-2, with 7 nucleotides matching TRBD1. The CDR3 has 17 amino acids. CDR1 MDHEN and CDR2 SYDVKM come from the germline V gene. The ends lost 4 bases at V and 4 bases at J; junction bases unmatched: 15. The CDR3 nucleotides read TGTGCCAGCAGTTCAATTACTACAGGGGAAAGGGGCTATGGCTACACCTTC. It yields the protein CASSSITTGERGYGYTF.

This clone was observed a few times. The chain links TRBV18 to TRBJ2-1, with 7 bases aligning to TRBD1. Trimming cost V 3 bases and J 7 bases; bases outside gene matches: 6. Per germline, CDR1 KGHSH and CDR2 LQKENI. The CDR3 has 14 amino acids. The CDR3 region is CASSPDRPVNEQFF. The CDR3 DNA follows: TGTGCCAGCTCACCGGACAGGCCGGTGAATGAGCAGTTCTTC.

J is TRBJ2-2 and V is TRBV10-3, with 8 nucleotides matching TRBD1. The CDR3 has 14 residues. The J segment lost 2 bases and the V segment lost 11 bases, leaving 7 bases of the junction unmatched. The V gene's germline CDR1 is ENHRY and CDR2 SYGVKD. CDR3 protein: CASTGTGNTGELFF. The CDR3, as DNA: TGTGCCTCTACGGGGACAGGAAACACCGGGGAGCTGTTTTTT.

CDR3 bases: TGTGCCAGCAACTTAGGTGGGGGGTATGGCTACACCTTC. It codes for CASNLGGGYGYTF. The chain carries TRBV9 and TRBJ1-2, with a weak D call TRBD1 (5 bases). Germline V gene sequence: CDR1 SGDLS, CDR2 YYNGEE. V dropped 6 bases and J dropped 5 bases, with 14 bases sitting between them. This CDR3 region has 13 residues.

This chain connects TRBV2 to TRBJ2-2; 13 nucleotides match TRBD2. V lost 5 bases and J lost 7; bases outside the gene matches: 10. Germline V gives CDR1 SNHLY, CDR2 FYNNEI. The CDR3 length is 17 residues. As DNA, the CDR3 is TGTGCCAGCAGTTCCAACGGACTAGCGGGAGTGGACGGGGAGCTGTTTTTT. Translated: CASSSNGLAGVDGELFF. Looking up the rest from reference TRBV2 and TRBJ2-2 gives the full variable domain: EPEVTQTPSHQVTQMGQEVILRCVPISNHLYFYWYRQILGQKVEFLVSFYNNEISEKSEIFDDQFSVERPDGSNFTLKIRSTKLEDSAMYFCASSSNGLAGVDGELFFGEGSRLTVL.

The chain couples TRBV5-1 to TRBJ2-1; tentative D call: TRBD2 (6 bases). V was trimmed by 0 bases and J by 11 bases, leaving 18 bases between them. This CDR3 has 15 amino acids. Germline CDR1 SGHRS, CDR2 YFSETQ. This CDR3 reads CASSLGFGEAPQQFF. Written as DNA, the CDR3 is TGCGCCAGCAGCTTGGGCTTCGGGGAGGCCCCCCAGCAGTTCTTC.

This chain uses TRBV5-5 with TRBJ1-5; 10 bases are a match to TRBD1. V shed 4 bases and J 4 bases; nucleotides not matched to a gene: 5. There are 15 residues in the CDR3. The germline gives CDR1 SGHKS, CDR2 YYEKEE (reference sequence). CDR3 DNA: TGTGCCAGCAGCAAGGGACAGGGGCGAAATCAGCCCCAGCATTTT. Protein: CASSKGQGRNQPQHF.

The chain combines TRBV6-7 with TRBJ1-3; TRBD1 might be the D (6 bases). TRBV6-7 is an ORF, with its function uncertain. There are 17 residues in the CDR3. V gave up 6 bases and J gave up 4 bases, with 22 bases separating them. The CDR3 nucleotides are TGTGCCAGCAGCAGGACCCAGCGGGGGCTTCTAGGAAACACCATATATTTT. Residues: CASSRTQRGLLGNTIYF.

The chain employs TRBV27 and TRBJ1-1; D gene ambiguous. The V end lost 3 bases, the J end lost 1 base, and 9 bases lay between the germline ends. Germline CDR1 MNHEY, CDR2 SMNVEV (reference sequence). The CDR3 sequence is 14 residues long. CDR3 in amino acids: CASSLRRENTEAFF. The DNA of the CDR3 is TGTGCCAGCAGTTTGAGGAGAGAGAACACTGAAGCTTTCTTT.

The chain recombines TRBV19 with TRBJ2-1; 8 positions agree with TRBD1. V shed 0 bases and J 1 base; nucleotides not matched to a gene: 14. The CDR3 loop spans 20 amino acids. The germline V gene has CDR1 LNHDA and CDR2 SQIVND (reference sequence). The CDR3 region is CASSIEIAGGRVNSYNEQFF. The CDR3 bases are TGTGCCAGTAGTATAGAAATAGCAGGGGGCAGGGTGAATTCCTACAATGAGCAGTTCTTC.

This clone was counted once. The chain is built from TRBV4-3 and TRBJ1-2, with a possible D match to TRBD1 (6 bases). Germline loops: CDR1 LGHNA, CDR2 YSLEER. The CDR3 covers 17 residues. Trimming shortened V by 0 bases and J by 4 bases, and 18 bases separated the two germline ends. CDR3 nucleotide sequence: TGCGCCAGCAGCCAAGAAGGATCGGGGGGCATTGGCTATGGCTACACCTTC. Its translation is CASSQEGSGGIGYGYTF.

The chain is built from TRBV6-5 and TRBJ2-4, with 7 bases fitting TRBD1. The CDR3 is made up of 15 amino acids. CDR1 is MNHEY, CDR2 SVGAGI, per germline. V lost 4 bases and J lost 8; bases outside the gene matches: 11. The CDR3 loop reads CASSFFLTGEDIQYF. Written as DNA, the CDR3 is TGTGCCAGCAGTTTTTTTCTAACAGGGGAAGACATTCAGTACTTC.